Following are 4 T cell receptor beta chains from one sample sequenced in a study of beta chain features in type 1 diabetes. The isolated RNA, all of it, was reverse transcribed, so expressed TCRB transcripts were what got sequenced. Generated by immunoSEQ multiplex PCR, the TCRdb table keeps only in-frame clones and is missing some. This sample carries over 150,000 clones, approximately 13% of them seen once, and the ten largest clones take 0.62%. The specimen sequenced was central memory CD4+ T cells from blood. The receptor set was obtained from a woman aged 18-29 years in good health.

This rearrangement joins TRBV10-3 to TRBJ2-7, with 7 bases lining up with TRBD1. Germline CDR1 reads ENHRY; CDR2 reads SYGVKD. This CDR3 spans 12 amino acids. V was clipped by 7 bases and J by 3 bases; unmatched bases: 3. As DNA, the CDR3 is TGTGCCATCAAATCAGGGGGCTACGAGCAGTACTTC. Amino acids: CAIKSGGYEQYF.

CDR3 region: CSVDSGRGFSYNEQFF. Written as DNA, the CDR3 is TGCAGCGTTGATTCAGGGAGGGGCTTCTCCTACAATGAGCAGTTCTTC. The rearrangement links TRBV29-1 to TRBJ2-1, with 7 bases that match TRBD2. The CDR3 contains 16 residues. CDR1 is SQVTM, CDR2 ANQGSEA, per germline. Trimming removed 3 bases from V and 0 bases from J; junction bases left unmatched: 8.

This clone was counted between two and nine times. V usage is TRBV7-9 and J usage is TRBJ1-1; the match to TRBD1 covers 7 bases. The CDR3 runs to 14 residues. V shed 2 bases, J shed 4 bases, and the junction held 4 bases outside the gene matches. Germline CDR1 reads SEHNR; CDR2 reads FQNEAQ (reference sequence). CDR3 DNA: TGTGCCAGCAGCTTATCACAGGGGCTCACTGAAGCTTTCTTT. Residues: CASSLSQGLTEAFF.

V and J are TRBV7-2 and TRBJ2-7; D remains ambiguous. The V gene lost 1 base and the J gene lost 2 bases, with 9 bases spanning the gap. The germline CDR1 and CDR2 sequences are SGHTA and FQGNSA. This CDR3 is built from 14 residues. The CDR3 nucleotides read TGTGCCAGCAGCTTAGGCGGTAAGCCCTACGAGCAGTACTTC. As protein: CASSLGGKPYEQYF.